This T cell receptor (beta chain) was sequenced during a study of shared clonotypes between healthy human individuals. Findings and caveats of the study: Four donors held 4.5% to 5% of naive CD4 clonotypes in common. Clonotype sharing among donors, it was expected, would be affected by sequencing depth.

The germline V gene has CDR1 MNHEY and CDR2 SVGAGI. Trimming shortened V by 2 bases and J by 1 base, and 6 bases separated the two germline ends. The CDR3 spans 14 residues. In the source study's methods: ImmunoSEQ only sent back junction sequences with no quality scores, so filtering was done differently. This table comes from immunoSEQ multiplex PCR, and its TCRdb copy is limited to in-frame clones, with some not included. V, J and clone size are those of that table, while D and trimming were read from the DNA. The sample lists 2 million to 2.5 million clones; 93% were seen once. With regard to this clone: The antigen is not known.

Sequencing used naive CD4+ T cells from PBMCs. This sample's subset: CD45RA+ positively selected. J is TRBJ2-1 and V is TRBV6-5; D remains ambiguous. The clonotype comes from a man in his late teens or twenties in good health. Some clones in this sample may be carry-over from other donors' samples. CDR3: CASSYDFSYNEQFF. The CDR3 bases are TGTGCCAGCAGTTACGACTTTTCCTACAATGAGCAGTTCTTC.